This is a list of T cell receptor beta chains from one sample in a study of cytomegalovirus exposure and HLA in healthy donors. Only in-frame clones appear in the TCRdb table, and some are missing; sequencing was by immunoSEQ multiplex PCR. The table lists roughly 120,000 clones, roughly 70% of them singletons, with just under 3% in the top ten. What was sequenced was PBMCs. These receptors were taken from a woman aged 40 to 50 in good health and CMV-seropositive. Each CDR3 is given with its conserved first and last residue. Each record gives: clone size, J gene, V gene, D gene, CDR3 DNA, CDR3 protein. The D gene is left open where the match is weak. Part of the rows lack a size; the others show once, few, many or a class for expanded clones.

clone_size: .
j_call: TRBJ2-5
v_call: TRBV7-9
d_call: TRBD2
cdr3_nt: TGTGCCAGCCGGATAGGTAGCGGGGGGACGACGAGGGAGACCCAGTACTTC
cdr3_aa: CASRIGSGGTTRETQYF

clone_size: .
j_call: TRBJ1-1
v_call: TRBV19
d_call: TRBD1
cdr3_nt: TGTGCCAGTAGTACCGGACAGGGACGGACTGAAGCTTTCTTT
cdr3_aa: CASSTGQGRTEAFF

clone_size: few
j_call: TRBJ1-2
v_call: TRBV5-1
d_call: TRBD1
cdr3_nt: TGCGCCAGCAGCCGTGGACAGGCTGATCTTAACTATGGCTACACCTTC
cdr3_aa: CASSRGQADLNYGYTF

clone_size: few
j_call: TRBJ2-1
v_call: TRBV28
d_call: .
cdr3_nt: TGTGCCAGCAGTCCGACCCCTGACAGGCAGTTCTTC
cdr3_aa: CASSPTPDRQFF

clone_size: .
j_call: TRBJ1-3
v_call: TRBV5-4
d_call: .
cdr3_nt: TGTGCCAGCAGCCCGAGACAGAGCTCTGGAAACACCATATATTTT
cdr3_aa: CASSPRQSSGNTIYF

clone_size: .
j_call: TRBJ2-7
v_call: TRBV5-8
d_call: .
cdr3_nt: TGTGCCAGCATTGAGGGTGCCCTGGAGCAGTACTTC
cdr3_aa: CASIEGALEQYF

clone_size: .
j_call: TRBJ1-2
v_call: TRBV27
d_call: .
cdr3_nt: TGTGCCTCCGGGGCTAACTATGGCTACACCTTC
cdr3_aa: CASGANYGYTF

clone_size: .
j_call: TRBJ1-4
v_call: TRBV5-1
d_call: .
cdr3_nt: TGCGCCAGCAGCTTGGACGGGAGAACTAATGAAAAACTGTTTTTT
cdr3_aa: CASSLDGRTNEKLFF

clone_size: .
j_call: TRBJ1-4
v_call: TRBV15
d_call: .
cdr3_nt: TGTGCCACCAGCAGGGAGGGTGAGGGTGAAAAACTGTTTTTT
cdr3_aa: CATSREGEGEKLFF

clone_size: .
j_call: TRBJ2-3
v_call: TRBV7-3
d_call: TRBD1
cdr3_nt: TGTGCCAGCAGCCCCGACAGGGAAGATACGCAGTATTTT
cdr3_aa: CASSPDREDTQYF

clone_size: .
j_call: TRBJ1-5
v_call: TRBV12-5
d_call: TRBD1
cdr3_nt: TGTGCTAGTGCCGGGACAGAACGGGAGCCCCAGCATTTT
cdr3_aa: CASAGTEREPQHF

clone_size: few
j_call: TRBJ2-6
v_call: TRBV6-6
d_call: .
cdr3_nt: TGTGCCAGCAGTTTACAAGCCAACGTCCTGACTTTC
cdr3_aa: CASSLQANVLTF

clone_size: .
j_call: TRBJ1-1
v_call: TRBV10-1
d_call: TRBD1
cdr3_nt: TGCGCCAGCAGTGAGGAGGGACAGGGCCCGAACACTGAAGCTTTCTTT
cdr3_aa: CASSEEGQGPNTEAFF

clone_size: .
j_call: TRBJ1-1
v_call: TRBV6-5
d_call: TRBD1
cdr3_nt: TGTGCCAGCAGCCGTACAGGGGACACTGTAGCTTTCTTT
cdr3_aa: CASSRTGDTVAFF

clone_size: .
j_call: TRBJ1-4
v_call: TRBV10-3
d_call: TRBD1
cdr3_nt: TGTGCCATCAGTGAGAGCCCCGGGACAGGGGTGGGAAAACTGTTTTTT
cdr3_aa: CAISESPGTGVGKLFF

clone_size: .
j_call: TRBJ1-5
v_call: TRBV5-6
d_call: .
cdr3_nt: TGTGCCAGCAGCTTGGAAGGAGGCAATCAGCCCCAGAATTTT
cdr3_aa: CASSLEGGNQPQNF

clone_size: .
j_call: TRBJ2-6
v_call: TRBV6-5
d_call: .
cdr3_nt: TGTGCCAGCAGTAAAAAACCGGCTGGGGCCAACGTCCTGACTTTC
cdr3_aa: CASSKKPAGANVLTF

clone_size: .
j_call: TRBJ2-1
v_call: TRBV29-1
d_call: .
cdr3_nt: TGCAGCGTTGTATCGCTGGGCCGTGCGGGACTGTACAATGAGCAGTTCTTC
cdr3_aa: CSVVSLGRAGLYNEQFF

clone_size: .
j_call: TRBJ1-2
v_call: TRBV5-6
d_call: .
cdr3_nt: TGTGCCAGCAGCGACACATCGAGGGCGATCCACGGCTATGGCTACACCTTC
cdr3_aa: CASSDTSRAIHGYGYTF

clone_size: few
j_call: TRBJ2-1
v_call: TRBV4-3
d_call: TRBD1
cdr3_nt: TGCGCCAGCAGCCAAGATATGGGACAGGGGGGCAATGAGCAGTTCTTC
cdr3_aa: CASSQDMGQGGNEQFF

clone_size: .
j_call: TRBJ1-1
v_call: TRBV4-3
d_call: .
cdr3_nt: TGCGCCAGCTCTCGGGGGGCTGAATTGGGCACTGAAGCTTTCTTT
cdr3_aa: CASSRGAELGTEAFF

clone_size: .
j_call: TRBJ1-1
v_call: TRBV7-9
d_call: TRBD1
cdr3_nt: TGTGCCAGCAGCCTCCGGGACAGGGAAAGAGGTGAAGCTTTCTTT
cdr3_aa: CASSLRDRERGEAFF

clone_size: .
j_call: TRBJ2-1
v_call: TRBV7-2
d_call: .
cdr3_nt: TGTGCCAGCAGCTACGGGAATGAGCAGTTCTTC
cdr3_aa: CASSYGNEQFF

clone_size: .
j_call: TRBJ2-3
v_call: TRBV7-3
d_call: .
cdr3_nt: TGTGCCAGCGCTGGGGCAGGCTCCCTAGGCCCCACAGATACGCAGTATTTT
cdr3_aa: CASAGAGSLGPTDTQYF

clone_size: .
j_call: TRBJ2-3
v_call: TRBV18
d_call: .
cdr3_nt: TGTGCCAGCTCACCACCGTATAGCACAGATACGCAGTATTTT
cdr3_aa: CASSPPYSTDTQYF

clone_size: .
j_call: TRBJ1-4
v_call: TRBV21-1
d_call: .
cdr3_nt: TGTGCCAGCAGCAAAGTTTCGGGGGACTGGGGGAATGAAAAACTGTTTTTT
cdr3_aa: CASSKVSGDWGNEKLFF

clone_size: .
j_call: TRBJ1-5
v_call: TRBV28
d_call: .
cdr3_nt: TGTGCCAGCAGTGGGGACACTGATAGCAATCAGCCCCAGCATTTT
cdr3_aa: CASSGDTDSNQPQHF

clone_size: .
j_call: TRBJ1-1
v_call: TRBV6-1
d_call: .
cdr3_nt: TGTGCCAGCCGGCCCGGTTTAGGGGACACTGAAGCTTTCTTT
cdr3_aa: CASRPGLGDTEAFF

clone_size: .
j_call: TRBJ2-2
v_call: TRBV29-1
d_call: TRBD1
cdr3_nt: TGCAGCGGACGACAGGGATCGAACACCGGGGAGCTGTTTTTT
cdr3_aa: CSGRQGSNTGELFF

clone_size: .
j_call: TRBJ1-3
v_call: TRBV6-5
d_call: .
cdr3_nt: TGTGCCAGCAGTTACTCATGGCAGTCGACTGGAAACACCATATATTTT
cdr3_aa: CASSYSWQSTGNTIYF

clone_size: .
j_call: TRBJ1-5
v_call: TRBV19
d_call: .
cdr3_nt: TGTGCCAGTAGTACTCCCGCTCGCGGGGGCGGGAGGCAGCCCCAGCATTTT
cdr3_aa: CASSTPARGGGRQPQHF

clone_size: .
j_call: TRBJ1-2
v_call: TRBV5-4
d_call: TRBD1
cdr3_nt: TGTGCCAGCAGCCCAACAGGGGGCGACGAGCACTACACCTTC
cdr3_aa: CASSPTGGDEHYTF

clone_size: .
j_call: TRBJ1-3
v_call: TRBV5-4
d_call: .
cdr3_nt: TGTGCCAGCAGCTTGCGGGACACCTCTGGAAACACCATATATTTT
cdr3_aa: CASSLRDTSGNTIYF

clone_size: .
j_call: TRBJ2-7
v_call: TRBV4-3
d_call: TRBD1
cdr3_nt: TGCGCCAGCAGCCAAGATCTGCGACAGGGCTACGAGCAGTACTTC
cdr3_aa: CASSQDLRQGYEQYF

clone_size: .
j_call: TRBJ2-7
v_call: TRBV29-1
d_call: TRBD2
cdr3_nt: TGCAGCGTTGAAACCCGAGAGACTAGCGGGAGGGGGATCCCCTTTACGGGGCAGTACTTC
cdr3_aa: CSVETRETSGRGIPFTGQYF

clone_size: .
j_call: TRBJ1-2
v_call: TRBV4-3
d_call: .
cdr3_nt: TGCGCCAGCAGCCAAGATTTCTCTTGGCAGAACTATGGCTACACCTTC
cdr3_aa: CASSQDFSWQNYGYTF

clone_size: .
j_call: TRBJ2-2
v_call: TRBV6-5
d_call: TRBD2
cdr3_nt: TGTGCCAGCAGTTACGGGCGGGGGGCCGGGGAGCTGTTTTTT
cdr3_aa: CASSYGRGAGELFF

clone_size: .
j_call: TRBJ2-1
v_call: TRBV4-3
d_call: TRBD2
cdr3_nt: TGCGCCAGCAGCCAAGATCTAGCTAGCGGGAGCGTCGACAATGAGCAGTTCTTC
cdr3_aa: CASSQDLASGSVDNEQFF

clone_size: .
j_call: TRBJ2-2
v_call: TRBV7-3
d_call: .
cdr3_nt: TGTGCCAGCAGTCCGTCGCCGGGTACCGGGGAGCTGTTTTTT
cdr3_aa: CASSPSPGTGELFF

clone_size: few
j_call: TRBJ1-6
v_call: TRBV11-2
d_call: .
cdr3_nt: TGTGCCAGCAGCTTTTCCGATAATTCACCCCTCCACTTT
cdr3_aa: CASSFSDNSPLHF

clone_size: .
j_call: TRBJ2-1
v_call: TRBV7-2
d_call: TRBD2
cdr3_nt: TGTGCCAGCAGCTTAGAATTGACGGGGGGAGCTAATGAGCAGTTCTTC
cdr3_aa: CASSLELTGGANEQFF

clone_size: few
j_call: TRBJ1-1
v_call: TRBV11-2
d_call: .
cdr3_nt: TGTGCCAGCAAGCTTAGCCAGACGAACACTGAAGCTTTCTTT
cdr3_aa: CASKLSQTNTEAFF

clone_size: .
j_call: TRBJ1-1
v_call: TRBV15
d_call: .
cdr3_nt: TGTGCCACCAGCCCCCGAGGTAGGACAGCGAACACTGAAGCTTTCTTT
cdr3_aa: CATSPRGRTANTEAFF

clone_size: few
j_call: TRBJ1-2
v_call: TRBV19
d_call: TRBD1
cdr3_nt: TGTGCCAGTAGACGCCCGGGACAGGAGCCACGTAACTATGGCTACACCTTC
cdr3_aa: CASRRPGQEPRNYGYTF

clone_size: few
j_call: TRBJ2-5
v_call: TRBV10-3
d_call: .
cdr3_nt: TGTGCCATCAGTGAGTCGGGGGCAACGGAGACCCAGTACTTC
cdr3_aa: CAISESGATETQYF

clone_size: .
j_call: TRBJ1-6
v_call: TRBV6-5
d_call: TRBD1
cdr3_nt: TGTGCCAGCAGATCCGGACAGGGTTTAGGATCACCCCTCCACTTT
cdr3_aa: CASRSGQGLGSPLHF

clone_size: few
j_call: TRBJ2-7
v_call: TRBV12-1
d_call: .
cdr3_nt: TGTGCCAGCAGTTACAGCGGACCTTACTACGAGCAGTACTTC
cdr3_aa: CASSYSGPYYEQYF

clone_size: .
j_call: TRBJ2-2
v_call: TRBV9
d_call: TRBD1
cdr3_nt: TGTGCCAGCAGCGGGGGGGGACAGGGGGTTACCGGGGAGCTGTTTTTT
cdr3_aa: CASSGGGQGVTGELFF

clone_size: .
j_call: TRBJ2-6
v_call: TRBV7-8
d_call: .
cdr3_nt: TGTGCCAGCGCCCTTTCCCAGGGACAACCCCTCGGGGCCAACGTCCTGACTTTC
cdr3_aa: CASALSQGQPLGANVLTF

clone_size: .
j_call: TRBJ1-1
v_call: TRBV6-1
d_call: .
cdr3_nt: TGTGCCAGCAGACTGTTGAACACTGAAGCTTTCTTT
cdr3_aa: CASRLLNTEAFF

clone_size: .
j_call: TRBJ1-1
v_call: TRBV6-5
d_call: .
cdr3_nt: TGTGCCAGCAGTTCGGTTCCGGGATTAATGAACACTGAAGCTTTCTTT
cdr3_aa: CASSSVPGLMNTEAFF